Following are 21 T cell receptor beta chains from one sample sequenced in a study of T cell responses to AZD1222 COVID-19 vaccine (dated by TCRdb to the early 2020s). What the time point label conveys for this sample: baseline before first vaccination. Libraries were made using the immunoSEQ multiplex PCR assay. In TCRdb, the immuneACCESS table is reduced to in-frame sequences with V and J assigned. These tables do not hold every clone; where another copy was compared, an unresolved V gene accounts for under half, and the others remain unexplained. Here the sample has some 30,000 clones; around nine tenths occur a single time. The top ten clonotypes cover approximately 7.3% of the sample. The input for sequencing was peripheral blood, taken on day 0 of AZD1222 vaccination. These receptors all stem from an adult in good health.

The rearrangement joins TRBV5-1 to TRBJ2-1; D is unclear. The CDR3 sequence is 19 residues long. Germline CDR1 SGHRS, CDR2 YFSETQ. V lost 0 bases to trimming and J lost 1 base, with 20 bases between them. CDR3 coding DNA: TGCGCCAGCAGCTTGGGGGCGAAACGAGCGTTCGGGTCCTACAATGAGCAGTTCTTC. This gives the protein CASSLGAKRAFGSYNEQFF.

The chain couples TRBV7-2 to TRBJ1-1, with D perhaps matching TRBD1 (5 bases). V lost 7 bases to trimming and J lost 5 bases, with 17 bases between them. The CDR3 runs 14 residues. Germline lookup yields CDR1 SGHTA and CDR2 FQGNSA. The CDR3 DNA follows: TGTGCCAGCACCCCTGGGGACGGGCGAACTGAAGCTTTCTTT. This sequence encodes CASTPGDGRTEAFF.

This clone appeared once. This chain connects TRBV7-9 to TRBJ2-7, with 8 bases that match TRBD1. This CDR3 is 13 amino acids long. Germline V gene lookup returns CDR1 SEHNR and CDR2 FQNEAQ (reference sequence). V dropped 6 bases and J dropped 3; count of bases not matched to a gene: 4. CDR3 protein: CASRPTGVYEQYF. DNA for the CDR3: TGTGCCAGCAGACCGACAGGGGTCTACGAGCAGTACTTC.

The rearrangement uses TRBV3-1 (or the pseudogene TRBV3-2) and TRBJ2-2; D possibly corresponds to TRBD1 (6 bases). V lost 5 bases, J lost 7 bases, and 14 bases lay in between. This CDR3 has 14 amino acids. Germline V gene data show CDR1 as LGHDT and CDR2 as YNNKEL (reference sequence). In DNA form, the CDR3 reads TGTGCCAGCAGCTCCCAGGGGTCAGTCGGGGAGCTGTTTTTT. It codes for CASSSQGSVGELFF.

The rearrangement joins TRBV29-1 to TRBJ1-2; the D gene is possibly TRBD1 (6 bases). From germline, CDR1 is SQVTM and CDR2 ANQGSEA. V was cut by 6 bases and J by 1 base, with 12 bases left in between. This CDR3 comprises 13 residues. The CDR3 here is CSVKQGLNYGYTF. Here the CDR3 DNA reads TGCAGCGTAAAACAGGGACTTAACTATGGCTACACCTTC.

The chain employs TRBV19 and TRBJ1-4; no reliable D call. V was shortened by 1 base and J by 5 bases, with 11 bases between the two germline ends. CDR3 size: 15 residues. Germline-derived CDR1 and CDR2 are LNHDA and SQIVND (reference sequence). The CDR3 sequence: CASSIVGLQNEKLFF. CDR3 nucleotide sequence: TGTGCCAGTAGTATAGTCGGGCTACAAAATGAAAAACTGTTTTTT.

The chain combines TRBV11-2 with TRBJ2-5; TRBD1 is a possible D gene (6 bases). Trimming removed 8 bases at V and 1 base at J, with 14 bases between. From germline, CDR1 is SGHAT and CDR2 FQNNGV. The CDR3 runs 14 residues. The CDR3: CASGNRDTQETQYF. The CDR3 region has the DNA TGTGCCAGCGGCAACCGGGACACCCAAGAGACCCAGTACTTC.

CDR3 bases: TGTGCCACCAGTGATTGGGGGGATAGCCCCGGTAGGCAGCCCCAGCATTTT. Translation: CATSDWGDSPGRQPQHF. The V call is TRBV24-1, the J call TRBJ1-5; possible D gene TRBD1, 5 bases. From germline, CDR1 is KGHDR and CDR2 SFDVKD. The V and J ends lost 2 bases and 7 bases respectively, with 20 bases between them. This CDR3 contains 17 residues.

J is TRBJ1-6 and V is TRBV9, with D tentatively TRBD1 (5 bases). V was trimmed by 4 bases and J by 8 bases, leaving 16 bases between them. Germline V gene lookup returns CDR1 SGDLS and CDR2 YYNGEE. The CDR3 has 15 amino acids. The CDR3 reads CASSLTQGADSPLHF. The DNA of the CDR3 is TGTGCCAGCAGCCTTACACAAGGGGCTGATTCACCCCTCCACTTT. The full variable domain, rest sourced from reference TRBV9 and TRBJ1-6, is DSGVTQTPKHLITATGQRVTLRCSPRSGDLSVYWYQQSLDQGLQFLIQYYNGEERAKGNILERFSAQQFPDLHSELNLSSLELGDSALYFCASSLTQGADSPLHFGNGTRLTVT.

A single count supports this clone. V gene TRBV19 combines with J gene TRBJ2-1; 12 positions match TRBD1. Germline CDR1 LNHDA, CDR2 SQIVND (reference sequence). The CDR3 runs 16 residues. V was clipped by 5 bases and J by 12 bases; unmatched bases: 14. CDR3 bases: TGTGCCAGTAGTGTGACCGGGACAGGGGGCACTACCGGGCAGTTCTTC. Amino acid sequence: CASSVTGTGGTTGQFF.

The chain links TRBV18 to TRBJ1-2, with D possibly matching TRBD1 (6 bases). The CDR3 runs to 15 residues. The germline V gene encodes CDR1 KGHSH and CDR2 LQKENI. The V and J ends lost 2 bases and 1 base respectively, with 11 bases between them. CDR3 protein: CASSPSQGGNYGYTF. CDR3 coding DNA: TGTGCCAGCTCACCATCACAGGGTGGTAACTATGGCTACACCTTC.

The chain couples TRBV4-1 to TRBJ2-5, with 10 bases fitting TRBD2. Germline trimming cut 0 bases from V and 5 bases from J; bases unmatched to any gene: 9. The germline gives CDR1 MGHRA, CDR2 YSYEKL. This CDR3 has 17 amino acids. CDR3 sequence: CASSQEIELAGVETQYF. CDR3 bases: TGCGCCAGCAGCCAAGAGATTGAGCTAGCGGGAGTGGAGACCCAGTACTTC.

The CDR3 loop reads CASSLEGAGNYEQYF. CDR3 DNA sequence: TGTGCCAGCAGCTTAGAGGGTGCAGGGAACTACGAGCAGTACTTC. The J gene is TRBJ2-7, the V gene TRBV11-2; perhaps TRBD1 as D (5 bases). Trimming cost V 0 bases and J 3 bases, with 12 bases left between them. Germline values: CDR1 SGHAT, CDR2 FQNNGV. This CDR3 has 15 residues.

This CDR3 is CASSWSGETYEQYF. The CDR3 bases are TGTGCCAGCAGTTGGAGTGGGGAGACTTACGAGCAGTACTTC. The chain links TRBV28 to TRBJ2-7; D might be TRBD2 (5 bases). Trimming cost V 4 bases and J 4 bases, with 14 bases left between them. Germline V gene data show CDR1 as MDHEN and CDR2 as SYDVKM. The CDR3 totals 14 residues.

The V and J genes are TRBV6-5 and TRBJ1-1; D is possibly TRBD1 (5 bases). V was trimmed by 1 base and J by 5 bases, leaving 8 bases between them. The CDR3 has 13 amino acids. Germline CDR1 is MNHEY and CDR2 is SVGAGI. In DNA form, the CDR3 reads TGTGCCAGCAGTTACTTGGGGGTAACTGAAGCTTTCTTT. It specifies CASSYLGVTEAFF.

The gene calls are TRBV19 and TRBJ1-2; 7 nucleotides align to TRBD1. Losses at the gene ends were 4 bases for V and 4 bases for J; bases not matched to a gene: 3. This CDR3 is 13 amino acids long. Germline V gives CDR1 LNHDA, CDR2 SQIVND (reference sequence). The CDR3 DNA reads as TGTGCCAGTAGTAGGGACAGATTCTATGGCTACACCTTC. Protein: CASSRDRFYGYTF. Full variable domain (remainder filled in from reference TRBV19 and TRBJ1-2): DGGITQSPKYLFRKEGQNVTLSCEQNLNHDAMYWYRQDPGQGLRLIYYSQIVNDFQKGDIAEGYSVSREKKESFPLTVTSAQKNPTAFYLCASSRDRFYGYTFGSGTRLTVV.

This clone was seen a few times. The chain combines TRBV21-1 with TRBJ1-2. TRBV21-1 is given as a pseudogene. There are 18 residues in the CDR3. CDR3 DNA sequence: TGTGCCAGCAGCAAAAAATTCATAAGGACGGTCAGTAACTATGGCTACACCTTC. Amino acids: CASSKKFIRTVSNYGYTF.

The V gene is TRBV19, the J gene TRBJ2-4; 9 nucleotides align to TRBD2. CDR3 length: 16 amino acids. The V gene end was trimmed by 7 bases and the J gene end by 3 bases; junction bases not matched to a gene: 10. The germline V gene encodes CDR1 LNHDA and CDR2 SQIVND (reference sequence). The DNA of the CDR3 is TGTGCCAGTACCTTTGCTAGCGGGGTACTCAAAAACATTCAGTACTTC. Translating it yields CASTFASGVLKNIQYF.

V is TRBV2 and J is TRBJ1-4; D call uncertain. The CDR3 runs 14 residues. Trimming took 4 bases from V and 3 from J, leaving 9 bases between them. The germline V gene encodes CDR1 SNHLY and CDR2 FYNNEI. The CDR3 sequence is CASSVLASNEKLFF. CDR3 in DNA: TGTGCCAGCAGTGTATTAGCTTCTAATGAAAAACTGTTTTTT.

The chain combines TRBV7-8 with TRBJ1-6; D might be TRBD1 (6 bases). CDR1 and CDR2 from the germline V gene are SGHVS and FQNEAQ. This CDR3 spans 15 amino acids. Trimming pared 1 base from V and 7 bases from J, leaving 11 bases between. The CDR3 spells CASSLDGRGNSPLHF. The DNA for the CDR3 is TGTGCCAGCAGCTTAGACGGCAGGGGCAATTCACCCCTCCACTTT. The full variable domain, with the rest looked up from reference TRBV7-8 and TRBJ1-6, is GAGVSQSPRYKVAKRGQDVALRCDPISGHVSLFWYQQALGQGPEFLTYFQNEAQLDKSGLPSDRFFAERPEGSVSTLKIQRTQQEDSAVYLCASSLDGRGNSPLHFGNGTRLTVT.

The chain uses TRBV11-2 and TRBJ1-4, with 8 bases aligning to TRBD1. The CDR3 sequence is 14 residues long. CDR1 and CDR2 from the germline V gene are SGHAT and FQNNGV. Unmatched junction bases numbered 7, after V lost 5 bases and J lost 8 bases. Here the CDR3 reads CASSLGQGNEKLFF. The DNA of the CDR3 is TGTGCCAGCAGCCTAGGACAGGGTAACGAAAAACTGTTTTTT.